The entry below describes one T cell receptor (beta chain). One junction end disagrees with the germline gene, perhaps due to a read error. The data stem from a study of blood T cells in healthy people across ages. The CDR3 has 15 residues. Germline values: CDR1 SEHNR, CDR2 FQNEAQ (reference sequence). Alongside a J-beta primer mix, a sample-barcoded 5' primer served in a second PCR lasting about 7 to 12 cycles. MiXCR, applied by TCRdb to the 5' RACE reads, yields one record per CDR3 protein. The data hold around 1,100,000 distinct CDR3 sequences, with roughly two fifths observed a single time. The origin of this receptor is a man between 18 and 29 years old in good health. The chain employs TRBV7-9 and TRBJ1-6, with 7 bases fitting TRBD1. The sequencing input was blood. The CDR3 sequence is CASSSRQGGNSPLNF. The CDR3 coding sequence is TGTGCCAGCAGCTCTCGACAGGGTGGTAATTCACCCCTCAACTTT.